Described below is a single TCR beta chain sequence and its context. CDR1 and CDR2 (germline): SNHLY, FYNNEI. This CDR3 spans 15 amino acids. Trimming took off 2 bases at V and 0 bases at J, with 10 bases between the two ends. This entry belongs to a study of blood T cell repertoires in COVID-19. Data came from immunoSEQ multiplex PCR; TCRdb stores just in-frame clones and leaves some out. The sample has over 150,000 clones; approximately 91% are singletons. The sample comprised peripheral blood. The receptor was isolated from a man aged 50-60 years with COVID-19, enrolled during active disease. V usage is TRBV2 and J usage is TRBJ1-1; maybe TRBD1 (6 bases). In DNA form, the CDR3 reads TGTGCCAGCAGTGAAACAGGGTTTATGAACACTGAAGCTTTCTTT. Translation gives CASSETGFMNTEAFF.